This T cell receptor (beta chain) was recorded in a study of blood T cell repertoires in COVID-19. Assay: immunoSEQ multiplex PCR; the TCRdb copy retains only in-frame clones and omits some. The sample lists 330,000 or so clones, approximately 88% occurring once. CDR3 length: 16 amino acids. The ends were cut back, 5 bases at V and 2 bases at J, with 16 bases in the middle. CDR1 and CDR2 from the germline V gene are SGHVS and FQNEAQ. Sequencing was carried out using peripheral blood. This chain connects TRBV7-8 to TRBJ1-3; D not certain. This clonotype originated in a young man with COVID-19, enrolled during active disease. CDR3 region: CASSPLAGITGNTIYF. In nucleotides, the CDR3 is TGTGCCAGCAGCCCACTAGCCGGGATTACTGGAAACACCATATATTTT.